Below, 16 T cell receptor beta chains from the same sample are listed, as sequenced in a study of Ad26.COV2.S vaccination and SARS-CoV-2 variants. TCRdb's table, derived via immunoSEQ multiplex PCR, lists solely in-frame clones and lacks some. The sample holds about 400,000 clones, around 82% seen once. As for treatment: 15 to 20 received Ad26.COV2.S at low or high dose, single or two shots; 5 received placebo; per-sample allocation not given. Collection of the samples took place on day 63 after the first injection of vaccine or placebo. This material consisted of peripheral blood, taken in a trial of Ad26.COV2.S vaccine versus placebo. The receptors stem from a person aged 18-65 years who received the Ad26.COV2.S COVID-19 vaccine or a placebo.

V is TRBV15 and J is TRBJ2-7; 7 bases map to TRBD2. This CDR3 has 15 amino acids. Unmatched junction bases numbered 11, after V lost 5 bases and J lost 4 bases. The V gene's germline CDR1 is LNHNV and CDR2 YYDKDF (reference sequence). CDR3 DNA sequence: TGTGCCACCAGCGGGGGGGGGACTGCTAGATACGAGCAGTACTTC. Its protein product is CATSGGGTARYEQYF.

This clone was counted once. The J gene is TRBJ2-1, the V gene TRBV4-3, with 11 bases identical to TRBD2. CDR1 and CDR2 from the germline V gene are LGHNA and YSLEER. J lost 3 bases, V lost 3 bases, and 4 bases had no gene match. The CDR3 has 16 amino acids. The CDR3 reads CASSHVAGGDYNEQFF. The CDR3 nucleotides read TGCGCCAGCAGCCATGTAGCGGGGGGGGACTACAATGAGCAGTTCTTC.

This chain connects TRBV18 to TRBJ2-1, with TRBD2 identical over 7 bases. The germline gives CDR1 KGHSH, CDR2 LQKENI. This CDR3 is built from 16 residues. Unmatched junction bases numbered 8, after V lost 2 bases and J lost 4 bases. The CDR3: CASSPRASGEYNEQFF. The CDR3 nucleotides are TGTGCCAGCTCACCAAGGGCTAGCGGCGAATACAATGAGCAGTTCTTC.

The gene calls are TRBV29-1 and TRBJ2-7; D ambiguous. V lost 6 bases and J lost 2, with 11 bases in between. This CDR3 comprises 12 residues. Germline CDR1 and CDR2: SQVTM and ANQGSEA. The CDR3 DNA sequence: TGCAGCGTCCTTACAGAAACCTACGAGCAGTACTTC. This sequence encodes CSVLTETYEQYF.

The chain couples TRBV27 to TRBJ1-5, with TRBD1 matching 8 bases. The CDR3 has 14 residues. Germline assignment: CDR1 MNHEY and CDR2 SMNVEV (reference sequence). V lost 4 bases and J lost 3; bases outside the gene matches: 2. CDR3 sequence: CASSWTGPNQPQHF. The DNA of the CDR3 is TGTGCCAGCAGTTGGACAGGGCCCAATCAGCCCCAGCATTTT.

This clone has just one count. This rearrangement joins TRBV9 to TRBJ1-1; D not resolved. V was cut by 7 bases and J by 4 bases, with 14 bases left in between. Looked up from germline, CDR1 is SGDLS and CDR2 is YYNGEE. CDR3 length: 13 amino acids. The CDR3: CASRPRGATEAFF. The DNA of the CDR3 is TGTGCCAGCCGACCGCGGGGAGCCACTGAAGCTTTCTTT. The full variable domain, with the rest looked up from reference TRBV9 and TRBJ1-1, is DSGVTQTPKHLITATGQRVTLRCSPRSGDLSVYWYQQSLDQGLQFLIQYYNGEERAKGNILERFSAQQFPDLHSELNLSSLELGDSALYFCASRPRGATEAFFGQGTRLTVV.

This clone was detected only a few times. This chain uses TRBV7-9 with TRBJ1-3; D might be TRBD1 (5 bases). Deletions cut 0 bases from V and 0 bases from J, with 9 bases between. This CDR3 spans 16 amino acids. Germline V gives CDR1 SEHNR, CDR2 FQNEAQ (reference sequence). CDR3: CASSLARGVSGNTIYF. CDR3 nucleotides: TGTGCCAGCAGCTTAGCTCGGGGGGTCTCTGGAAACACCATATATTTT. The full variable domain, in which reference TRBV7-9 and TRBJ1-3 provide the parts outside the CDR3, is DTGVSQNPRHKITKRGQNVTFRCDPISEHNRLYWYRQTLGQGPEFLTYFQNEAQLEKSRLLSDRFSAERPKGSFSTLEIQRTEQGDSAMYLCASSLARGVSGNTIYFGEGSWLTVV.

This CDR3 reads CATFSGAYNEQFF. CDR3 DNA sequence: TGTGCCACCTTCTCAGGGGCGTACAATGAGCAGTTCTTC. The genes are TRBV6-5 and TRBJ2-1, with D maybe TRBD1 (6 bases). Germline assignment: CDR1 MNHEY and CDR2 SVGAGI. The CDR3 spans 13 residues. Trimming cost V 10 bases and J 4 bases, with 14 bases left between them.

The chain has TRBV5-4 and TRBJ2-1; 10 nucleotides agree with TRBD1. V lost 10 bases, J lost 2 bases, and 6 bases stayed unmatched. The CDR3 contains 14 residues. The germline CDR1 and CDR2 sequences are SGHNT and YYREEE (reference sequence). The CDR3 nucleotides read TGTGCCGCGGGACAGGGGTCGACCTACAATGAGCAGTTCTTC. The encoded protein is CAAGQGSTYNEQFF.

This clone was counted a single time. The chain joins TRBV18 to TRBJ1-4; no firm D call. The CDR3 runs 14 residues. V was pared by 2 bases and J by 8 bases, with 12 bases between. CDR1 and CDR2 from the germline V gene are KGHSH and LQKENI. CDR3 in DNA: TGTGCCAGCTCACCATACGGAACGGGGGAAAAACTGTTTTTT. Protein product: CASSPYGTGEKLFF.

The CDR3 sequence: CASTFGQGYGYTF. The CDR3 DNA follows: TGTGCCAGCACCTTTGGACAGGGATATGGCTACACCTTC. The rearrangement uses TRBV11-3 and TRBJ1-2; TRBD1 aligns across 8 bases. The CDR3 runs 13 residues. CDR1 SGHNT and CDR2 YENEEA come from the germline V gene. V trimming: 7 bases; J trimming: 5 bases; junction bases outside the gene matches: 6. The variable domain in full, with the rest retrieved from reference TRBV11-3 and TRBJ1-2, is EAGVVQSPRYKIIEKKQPVAFWCNPISGHNTLYWYLQNLGQGPELLIRYENEEAVDDSQLPKDRFSAERLKGVDSTLKIQPAELGDSAVYLCASTFGQGYGYTFGSGTRLTVV.

This clone turned up a few times. The CDR3 bases are TGCGCCAGCAGCCCCGAGGGGGGACAGGGAAACACCGGGGAGCTGTTTTTT. Its translation is CASSPEGGQGNTGELFF. The chain is built from TRBV5-1 and TRBJ2-2, with 9 positions matching TRBD1. Germline lookup yields CDR1 SGHRS and CDR2 YFSETQ. The CDR3 has 17 amino acids. Trimming at V came to 4 bases and at J to 2 bases, leaving 9 bases not matched to a gene.

The V call is TRBV27, the J call TRBJ1-1, with D tentatively TRBD1 (5 bases). The CDR3 has 13 amino acids. Germline V gene lookup returns CDR1 MNHEY and CDR2 SMNVEV (reference sequence). Trimming left V 8 bases short and J 2 bases short, with 12 bases between. The CDR3 protein is CASGPGSNTEAFF. The CDR3 DNA reads as TGTGCCAGCGGACCAGGGTCTAACACTGAAGCTTTCTTT.

This clone was picked up a small number of times. V is TRBV11-2 and J is TRBJ2-7, with unresolved D. Germline V gives CDR1 SGHAT, CDR2 FQNNGV. CDR3 length: 14 amino acids. V was clipped by 3 bases and J by 12 bases, with 21 bases between them. CDR3 region: CASSLDRRRQMRYF. Written as DNA, the CDR3 is TGTGCCAGCAGCTTGGACCGTAGACGGCAGATGAGGTACTTC. The full variable domain, with the rest looked up from reference TRBV11-2 and TRBJ2-7, is EAGVAQSPRYKIIEKRQSVAFWCNPISGHATLYWYQQILGQGPKLLIQFQNNGVVDDSQLPKDRFSAERLKGVDSTLKIQPAKLEDSAVYLCASSLDRRRQMRYFGPGTRLTVT.

The chain has TRBV19 and TRBJ2-2, with D tentatively TRBD1 (5 bases). Trimming pared 7 bases from V and 4 bases from J, leaving 13 bases between. Germline assignment: CDR1 LNHDA and CDR2 SQIVND (reference sequence). This CDR3 region has 14 residues. CDR3 protein: CASNQMTVTGELFF. CDR3 bases: TGTGCCAGTAACCAAATGACAGTCACCGGGGAGCTGTTTTTT.

The chain carries TRBV11-3 and TRBJ1-4; 9 bases map to TRBD1. Unmatched junction bases numbered 12, after V lost 6 bases and J lost 1 base. Germline V CDR1 and CDR2: SGHNT, YENEEA. This CDR3 has 18 residues. The CDR3 coding sequence is TGTGCCAGCAGTGACCCGGTACAGGGGGCGCGAACTAATGAAAAACTGTTTTTT. Translated: CASSDPVQGARTNEKLFF.